The clone carrying this TCR beta chain occurred a few times. These data belong to a study of blood T cell repertoires in COVID-19. The germline V and J ends were trimmed by 5 bases and 2 bases, with 16 bases remaining between them. The CDR3 is made up of 15 amino acids. Germline V lookup: CDR1 MNHEY, CDR2 SMNVEV (reference sequence). Produced via immunoSEQ multiplex PCR; TCRdb's table is partial and in-frame only. The table includes roughly 190,000 clones, about 88% detected once. The source material was peripheral blood. The source is a man aged 40-55 years with active or convalescent COVID-19. This chain uses TRBV27 with TRBJ2-7; maybe TRBD2 (5 bases). CDR3 coding DNA: TGTGCCAGCAGTCTGCGGGTGTCCTCGGCCTACGAGCAGTACTTC. Translation gives CASSLRVSSAYEQYF.